The table lists the clone carrying this T cell receptor beta chain with many counts. Antigen unknown. This specimen belongs to a study of T cells after yellow fever vaccination. For the study at large: Some fractions had low cell numbers, and these were prepared with SMART-Seq v4 Ultra Low Input.

UMIs and a universal primer site were added when TCR cDNA was made by 5'RACE template switching. TCRdb independently ran MiXCR on the 5' RACE reads; one entry per CDR3 protein. The data hold 90,000 to 130,000 distinct CDR3 sequences, with 7.5% to 9.5% observed a single time. The ends were cut back, 0 bases at V and 7 bases at J, with 17 bases in the middle. CDR1 SGHKS and CDR2 YYEKEE come from the germline V gene (reference sequence). The CDR3 covers 15 residues. The study, taken as a whole, reports: The secondary response showed a weaker magnitude and a faster peak, day 5 versus 15. One caveat is that FACS-sorted repertoires could contain abundant clonotypes contaminating from the bulk population.

The chain carries TRBV5-5 and TRBJ2-7; tentatively, D is TRBD2 (6 bases). Here the sequenced sample was CD8+ T cells sorted from PBMCs, taken 45 days after the yellow fever booster vaccination. This receptor was obtained from a man aged 25-45 years who received the YFV17D yellow fever vaccine. The CDR3 coding sequence is TGTGCCAGCAGCTTGGTCCCGGGAGAAATCGGTGAGCAGTACTTC. As protein: CASSLVPGEIGEQYF. The full variable domain, completed using reference TRBV5-5 and TRBJ2-7, is DAGVTQSPTHLIKTRGQQVTLRCSPISGHKSVSWYQQVLGQGPQFIFQYYEKEERGRGNFPDRFSARQFPNYSSELNVNALLLGDSALYLCASSLVPGEIGEQYFGPGTRLTVT.